A single sample is the source of the 19 T cell receptor beta chains below, sequenced in a study of blood T cells in healthy people across ages. Primed by a sample-barcoded 5' primer and a J-beta primer mix, a second PCR proceeded for 7 to 11 cycles. TCRdb independently ran MiXCR on the 5' RACE reads; one entry per CDR3 protein. The data show fewer than 800,000 distinct CDR3 sequences, around 21% seen once. The specimen sequenced was blood. The receptor source for this set is a man aged 65 to 79 in good health.

This clonotype was seen a few times. This chain uses TRBV2 with TRBJ2-2; D uncertain. The CDR3 is made up of 15 amino acids. Trimming removed 4 bases from V and 0 bases from J, with 9 bases in between. Per germline, CDR1 SNHLY and CDR2 FYNNEI. CDR3 region: CASSASSPNTGELFF. The DNA of the CDR3 is TGTGCCAGCAGTGCCAGTAGCCCGAACACCGGGGAGCTGTTTTTT.

The rearrangement joins TRBV6-1 to TRBJ2-2; the D is unclear. The CDR3 extends over 13 amino acids. The ends were cut back, 5 bases at V and 6 bases at J, with 10 bases in the middle. Germline V lookup: CDR1 MNHNS, CDR2 SASEGT. The DNA of the CDR3 is TGTGCCAGCAGTCCTCGAGATGCCGGGGAGCTGTTTTTT. Translating it yields CASSPRDAGELFF.

This clonotype was observed at least ten times. This chain uses TRBV6-5 with TRBJ2-7; 7 bases align to TRBD1. Per germline, CDR1 MNHEY and CDR2 SVGAGI. This CDR3 is 15 amino acids long. J gave up 0 bases and V 5 bases, and 7 bases lay outside the gene matches. The CDR3 here is CASSLDRVSSYEQYF. The CDR3 DNA sequence: TGTGCCAGCAGTCTTGACAGGGTGAGCTCCTACGAGCAGTACTTC.

This chain links TRBV28 with TRBJ2-3, with 9 positions matching TRBD1. In germline, CDR1 is MDHEN, CDR2 SYDVKM. The V gene end was trimmed by 4 bases and the J gene end by 0 bases; junction bases not matched to a gene: 11. The CDR3 length is 18 residues. The CDR3 spells CASSSQTAGTGSTDTQYF. In nucleotides, the CDR3 is TGTGCCAGCAGTTCACAGACGGCCGGGACAGGGAGCACAGATACGCAGTATTTT.

This clonotype was seen only a few times. This chain links TRBV12-3 or TRBV12-4 with TRBJ2-7; D ambiguous. The CDR3 length is 11 residues. V gave up 5 bases and J gave up 8 bases, with 10 bases separating them. This CDR3 is CASSEALKQYF. The CDR3 nucleotides are TGTGCCAGCAGTGAAGCCCTTAAGCAGTACTTC.

In this sample, this clonotype turned up a few times. The chain employs TRBV7-9 and TRBJ2-5; D possibly uses TRBD1 or TRBD2 (5 bases each). The CDR3 has 15 amino acids. CDR1 and CDR2 from the germline V gene are SEHNR and FQNEAQ (reference sequence). V was clipped by 0 bases and J by 5 bases, with 13 bases between them. Here the CDR3 reads CASSLAGVGLETQYF. CDR3 nucleotide sequence: TGTGCCAGCAGCTTAGCGGGAGTGGGGCTGGAGACCCAGTACTTC.

This clonotype showed up just a few times. The chain employs TRBV27 and TRBJ2-3; the match to TRBD1 covers 12 bases. V lost 6 bases and J lost 2; bases outside the gene matches: 3. CDR1 and CDR2 (germline): MNHEY, SMNVEV (reference sequence). CDR3 length: 15 residues. The CDR3 region is CASSGTGGNTDTQYF. CDR3 DNA: TGTGCCAGCAGCGGGACAGGGGGCAACACAGATACGCAGTATTTT.

This sequence joins TRBV11-2 and TRBJ1-4; D is unclear. The CDR3 covers 16 residues. V lost 5 bases, J lost 0 bases, and 13 bases lay in between. Germline V gene data show CDR1 as SGHAT and CDR2 as FQNNGV. CDR3 protein: CASSRRDVATNEKLFF. The CDR3 DNA sequence: TGTGCCAGCAGCCGGAGAGACGTTGCAACTAATGAAAAACTGTTTTTT.

The sample holds a few counts of this clonotype. The chain is built from TRBV4-3 and TRBJ2-4; D uncertain. Trimming left V 0 bases short and J 0 bases short, with 9 bases between. CDR3 length: 16 amino acids. CDR1 is LGHNA and CDR2 is YSLEER in the germline V gene. The CDR3, as DNA: TGCGCCAGCAGCCAAGATCTAGGGTTAGCCAAAAACATTCAGTACTTC. It yields the protein CASSQDLGLAKNIQYF.

Many counts were recorded for this clonotype. This chain links TRBV12-3 or TRBV12-4 with TRBJ2-1; 7 bases line up with TRBD2. V lost 6 bases, J lost 10 bases, and 3 bases stayed unmatched. The CDR3 is 11 amino acids. DNA for the CDR3: TGTGCCAGCAGCCCCGGGGGGGAGCAGTTCTTC. It specifies CASSPGGEQFF.

This clonotype was seen once. The V gene is TRBV5-1, the J gene TRBJ2-5; TRBD2 is a possible D gene (6 bases). CDR3 size: 15 residues. Germline CDR1 is SGHRS and CDR2 is YFSETQ. V lost 4 bases to trimming and J lost 5 bases, with 18 bases between them. The CDR3 nucleotides read TGCGCCAGCAGCATAACCGGGACTTCCGGCGAGACCCAGTACTTC. Translating gives CASSITGTSGETQYF.

The CDR3 nucleotides are TGTGCCAGCAGCAAATCCCCACAGGGCCCCCAAGAGACCCAGTACTTC. Protein: CASSKSPQGPQETQYF. The chain carries TRBV5-6 and TRBJ2-5, with D perhaps matching TRBD1 (6 bases). This CDR3 contains 16 residues. Germline V lookup: CDR1 SGHDT, CDR2 YYEEEE. Between the trimmed V and J ends, which lost 4 bases and 1 base, there was a span of 17 bases.

The CDR3: CASSPQAISYNEQFF. CDR3 nucleotides: TGTGCCAGCAGTCCACAGGCGATCTCCTACAATGAGCAGTTCTTC. The genes are TRBV6-2 or TRBV6-3 and TRBJ2-1; D may be TRBD1 (5 bases). Germline CDR1 and CDR2: MNHEY and SVGEGT. The CDR3 has 15 residues. V lost 5 bases and J lost 0, with 11 bases in between.

CDR3 DNA sequence: TGTGCCAGCAGCCAAGGAACTCTAGCGAACACTGAAGCTTTCTTT. It yields the protein CASSQGTLANTEAFF. The chain combines TRBV3-1 with TRBJ1-1; D gene unclear. Germline CDR1 is LGHDT and CDR2 is YNNKEL (reference sequence). V was shortened by 1 base and J by 1 base, with 10 bases between the two germline ends. The CDR3 runs 15 residues.

This chain connects TRBV29-1 to TRBJ2-1, with D uncertain. CDR1 SQVTM and CDR2 ANQGSEA come from the germline V gene. The CDR3 contains 14 residues. V lost 6 bases and J 1 base, leaving 13 bases between the germline ends. CDR3 DNA: TGCAGCGTGGTGACTTTCGCTTCCTACAATGAGCAGTTCTTC. It specifies CSVVTFASYNEQFF.

This clonotype was seen more than once but under ten times. The chain uses TRBV6-6 and TRBJ2-5; 9 bases match TRBD1. The last part of the DNA fits TRBJ2-1 better; the J call may be wrong. Germline assignment: CDR1 MNHNY and CDR2 SVGAGI (reference sequence). The CDR3 loop spans 14 amino acids. This CDR3 reads CASSYKDRGDEQFF. CDR3 bases: TGTGCCAGCAGTTATAAGGACAGGGGCGATGAGCAGTTCTTC.

This clonotype appeared a few times. The J gene is TRBJ1-6, the V gene TRBV28; D unresolved. V was pared by 5 bases and J by 0 bases, with 8 bases between. CDR1 and CDR2 (germline): MDHEN, SYDVKM. The CDR3 contains 15 residues. CDR3 loop: CASSPDGSYNSPLHF. The CDR3 DNA reads TGTGCCAGCAGTCCGGACGGCTCCTATAATTCACCCCTCCACTTT.

This clonotype has a handful of counts. The chain joins TRBV29-1 to TRBJ2-1; a weak D match, TRBD2 (6 bases). CDR1 SQVTM and CDR2 ANQGSEA come from the germline V gene. Trimming removed 8 bases from V and 4 bases from J, with 15 bases in between. The CDR3 extends over 13 amino acids. CDR3 loop: CSQTRGNYNEQFF. The CDR3 nucleotides are TGCAGCCAGACCCGCGGGAATTACAATGAGCAGTTCTTC.

This clonotype was recorded a few times. The chain couples TRBV6-2 or TRBV6-3 to TRBJ2-7; TRBD1 aligns across 8 bases. Germline V gene sequence: CDR1 MNHEY, CDR2 SVGEGT. This CDR3 comprises 14 residues. The V segment lost 6 bases and the J segment 1 base; nucleotides outside the gene matches: 5. The CDR3, as DNA: TGTGCCAGCAGACTGGACAGGGTGTCCTACGAGCAGTACTTC. It is translated as CASRLDRVSYEQYF.